One and the same sample provided the 2 T cell receptor beta chains below, sequenced in a study of shared clonotypes between healthy human individuals. Only CD45RO-negative cells positively selected for CCR7 counted as naive CD8 cells, so terminally differentiated effector memory CD45RA+ cells were excluded. TCRdb's copy holds only in-frame clones and misses some; the assay was immunoSEQ multiplex PCR. The sample gives about 580,000 clones, roughly 98% of which show up once; 0.25% to 0.35% is in the top ten. Material for sequencing was naive CD8+ T cells sorted from blood. Receptors were obtained from a man aged 25 to 40 in good health.

The rearrangement uses TRBV14 and TRBJ2-1; weak D call: TRBD2 (5 bases). Germline V lookup: CDR1 SGHDN, CDR2 FVKESK. Trimming pared 2 bases from V and 3 bases from J, leaving 11 bases between. The CDR3 loop spans 15 amino acids. The CDR3 sequence is CASSQLAVNYNEQFF. Written as DNA, the CDR3 is TGTGCCAGCAGCCAACTAGCCGTCAACTACAATGAGCAGTTCTTC.

The chain employs TRBV7-9 and TRBJ2-3; TRBD1 is a possible D gene (5 bases). This CDR3 spans 13 amino acids. Germline V gene sequence: CDR1 SEHNR, CDR2 FQNEAQ (reference sequence). CDR3 protein: CAAKGAIPDTQYF. CDR3 nucleotide sequence: TGTGCTGCTAAAGGGGCAATCCCAGATACGCAGTATTTT.